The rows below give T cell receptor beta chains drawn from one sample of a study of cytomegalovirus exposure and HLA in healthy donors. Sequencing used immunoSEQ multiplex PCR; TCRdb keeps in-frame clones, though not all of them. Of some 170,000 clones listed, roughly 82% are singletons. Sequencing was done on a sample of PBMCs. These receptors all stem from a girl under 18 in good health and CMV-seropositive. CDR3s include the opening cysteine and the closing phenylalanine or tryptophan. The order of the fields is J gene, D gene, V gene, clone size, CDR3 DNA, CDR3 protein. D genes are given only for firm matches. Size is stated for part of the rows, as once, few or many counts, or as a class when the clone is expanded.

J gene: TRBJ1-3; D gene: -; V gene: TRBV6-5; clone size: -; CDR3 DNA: TGTGCCAGCACCCGGGGGGAACACTCTGGAAACACCATATATTTT; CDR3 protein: CASTRGEHSGNTIYF
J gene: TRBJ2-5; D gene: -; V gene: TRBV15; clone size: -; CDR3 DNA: TGTGCCACCAGCAGAAAGGGACTCCAAGAGACCCAGTACTTC; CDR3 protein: CATSRKGLQETQYF
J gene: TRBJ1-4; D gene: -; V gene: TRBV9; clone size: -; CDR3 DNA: TGTGCCAGCAGCCCCGGGGTTGCTCCAACTAATGAAAAACTGTTTTTT; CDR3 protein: CASSPGVAPTNEKLFF
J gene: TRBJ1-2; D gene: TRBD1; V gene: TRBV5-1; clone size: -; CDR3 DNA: TGCGCCAGCAGCTTTGAGACAGGGAATGGCTACACCTTC; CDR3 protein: CASSFETGNGYTF
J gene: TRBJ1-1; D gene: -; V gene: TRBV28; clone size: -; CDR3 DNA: TGTGCCAGCAGGTTCCCCGCGGGGAGCACTGAAGCTTTCTTT; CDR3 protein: CASRFPAGSTEAFF
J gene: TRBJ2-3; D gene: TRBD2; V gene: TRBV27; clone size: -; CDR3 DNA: TGTGCCAGCAGTTTTGCGCGGGAGGGCCGAGATACGCAGTATTTT; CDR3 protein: CASSFAREGRDTQYF
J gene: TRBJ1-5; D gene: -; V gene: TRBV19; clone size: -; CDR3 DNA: TGTGCCAGTAGTATAACAGGGTTTAGCAATCAGCCCCAGCATTTT; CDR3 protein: CASSITGFSNQPQHF
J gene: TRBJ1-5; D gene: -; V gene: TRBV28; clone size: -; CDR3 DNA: TGTGCCAGCAGGGGGGCCAATAGCAATCAGCCCCAGCATTTT; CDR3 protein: CASRGANSNQPQHF
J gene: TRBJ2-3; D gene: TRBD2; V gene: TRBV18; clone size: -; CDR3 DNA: TGTGCCAGCTCACCACCTAGCGGGGGGGCCTTAGGAACAGATACGCAGTATTTT; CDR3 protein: CASSPPSGGALGTDTQYF
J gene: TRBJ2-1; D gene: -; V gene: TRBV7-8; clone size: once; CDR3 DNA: TGTGCCAGCAGCTTGCCAAATAGCGGAGGTTACAATGAGCAGTTCTTC; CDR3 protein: CASSLPNSGGYNEQFF
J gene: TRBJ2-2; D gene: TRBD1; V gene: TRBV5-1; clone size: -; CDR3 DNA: TGCGCCAGCAGCCCCGGGACAGGATATTCGAACACCGGGGAGCTGTTTTTT; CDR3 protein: CASSPGTGYSNTGELFF
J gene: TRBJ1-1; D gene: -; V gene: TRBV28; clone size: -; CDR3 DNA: TGTGCCAGCAGTTTACGGGGAAACATGAACACTGAAGCTTTCTTT; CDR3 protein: CASSLRGNMNTEAFF
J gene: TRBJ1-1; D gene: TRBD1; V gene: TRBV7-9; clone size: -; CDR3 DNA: TGTGCCAGCAGCTTACCATGGACAGGGGGCATGGGCACTGAAGCTTTCTTT; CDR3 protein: CASSLPWTGGMGTEAFF
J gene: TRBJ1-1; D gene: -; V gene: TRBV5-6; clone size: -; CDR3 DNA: TGTGCCAGCAGCTTGTTGTCATACGGGTCGGACACTGAAGCTTTCTTT; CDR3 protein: CASSLLSYGSDTEAFF
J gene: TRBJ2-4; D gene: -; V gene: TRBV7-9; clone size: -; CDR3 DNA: TGTGCCAGCAGCACAGTTGCCAAAAACATTCAGTACTTC; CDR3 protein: CASSTVAKNIQYF
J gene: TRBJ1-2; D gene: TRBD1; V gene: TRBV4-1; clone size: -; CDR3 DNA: TGCGCCAGCAGCCTACGGACAGGGGCGAGACTCGAGTATGGCTACACCTTC; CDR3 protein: CASSLRTGARLEYGYTF
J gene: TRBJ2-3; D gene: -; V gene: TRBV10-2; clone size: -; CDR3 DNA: TGCGCCAGCAGTGATTCGGGGGATACGCAGTATTTT; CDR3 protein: CASSDSGDTQYF
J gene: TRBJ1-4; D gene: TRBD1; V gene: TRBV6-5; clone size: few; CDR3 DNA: TGTGCCAGCAGCCAGTCGACAGGGGGGGAAAAACTGTTTTTT; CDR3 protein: CASSQSTGGEKLFF
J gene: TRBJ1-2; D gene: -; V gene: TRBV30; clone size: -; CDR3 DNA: TGTGCCTGGAGTGGAAACGGACTGAATTATGGCTACACCTTC; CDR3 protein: CAWSGNGLNYGYTF
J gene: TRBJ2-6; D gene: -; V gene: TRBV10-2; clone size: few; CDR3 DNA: TGCGCCAGCAGTGAGTCGCTAGGCTCTGGGGCCAACGTCCTGACTTTC; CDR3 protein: CASSESLGSGANVLTF
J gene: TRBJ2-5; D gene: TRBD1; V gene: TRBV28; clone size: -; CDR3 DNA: TGTGCCAGCAGTACACAGGGACAGGACCAAGAGACCCAGTACTTC; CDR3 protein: CASSTQGQDQETQYF
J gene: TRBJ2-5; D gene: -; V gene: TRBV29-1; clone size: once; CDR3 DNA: TGCAGCGTTGTAGGTCCGGGGCAAGAGACCCAGTACTTC; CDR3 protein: CSVVGPGQETQYF
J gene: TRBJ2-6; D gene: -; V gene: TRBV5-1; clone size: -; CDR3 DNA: TGCGCCAGCAGCTTAGGCCGGGACAACCTCTCCTTTCTCAACTCTGGGGCCAACGTCCTGACTTTC; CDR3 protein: CASSLGRDNLSFLNSGANVLTF
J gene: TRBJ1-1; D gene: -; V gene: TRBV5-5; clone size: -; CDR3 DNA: TGTGCCAGCAGCTTGTCAGTCGAGAACACTGAAGCTTTCTTT; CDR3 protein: CASSLSVENTEAFF
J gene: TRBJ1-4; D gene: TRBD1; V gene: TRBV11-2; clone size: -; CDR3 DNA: TGTGCCAGCAGCGCGACAGGGAGTCTCCCACAAAAACTGTTTTTT; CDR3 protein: CASSATGSLPQKLFF
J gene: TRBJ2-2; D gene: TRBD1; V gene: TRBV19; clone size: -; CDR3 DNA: TGTGCCAGTAGTTCCCGCGGCAGGGGGCGTTTCGGGGAGCTGTTTTTT; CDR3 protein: CASSSRGRGRFGELFF
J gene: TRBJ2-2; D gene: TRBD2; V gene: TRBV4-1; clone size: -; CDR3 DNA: TGCGCCAGCAGCCAGGGACTAGCGGGAAAGGCCGGGGAGCTGTTTTTT; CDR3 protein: CASSQGLAGKAGELFF
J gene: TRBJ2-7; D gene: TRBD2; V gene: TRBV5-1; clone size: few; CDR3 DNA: TGCGCCAGCAGCCCGGGACTAGCGGGAGAGGCCTCCTACGAGCAGTACTTC; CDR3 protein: CASSPGLAGEASYEQYF
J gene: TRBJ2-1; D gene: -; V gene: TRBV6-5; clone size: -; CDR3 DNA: TGTGCCAGCAGTTACTTAGGGGTAAAAGAGCAGTTCTTC; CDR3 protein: CASSYLGVKEQFF
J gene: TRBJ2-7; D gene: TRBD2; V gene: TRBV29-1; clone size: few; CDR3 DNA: TGCAGCGTTGAATTGTCTAGCGGGAACTACGAGCAGTACTTC; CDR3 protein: CSVELSSGNYEQYF
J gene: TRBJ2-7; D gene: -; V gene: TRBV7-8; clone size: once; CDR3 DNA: TGTGCCAGCAGCTTAGACTTTCTGTCGCCCTACGAGCAGTACTTC; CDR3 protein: CASSLDFLSPYEQYF
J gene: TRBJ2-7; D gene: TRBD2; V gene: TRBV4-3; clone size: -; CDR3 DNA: TGCGCCAGCAGCCCATTCGGGGGGGCATACGAGCAGTACTTC; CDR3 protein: CASSPFGGAYEQYF
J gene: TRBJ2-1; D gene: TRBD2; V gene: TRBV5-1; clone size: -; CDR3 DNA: TGCGCCAGCAGCTCCACCCTAGCGGGAAACTACAATGAGCAGTTCTTC; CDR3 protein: CASSSTLAGNYNEQFF
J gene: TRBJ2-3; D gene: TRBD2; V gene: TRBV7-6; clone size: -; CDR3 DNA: TGTGCCAGCAGCTTGGTGAGCGGGGGGGCGACAGATACGCAGTATTTT; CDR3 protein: CASSLVSGGATDTQYF
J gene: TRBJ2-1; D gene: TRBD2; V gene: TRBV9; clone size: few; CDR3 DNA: TGTGCCAGCAGCATAGGACTAGCGGGAGGGTCAAGCTCCTACAATGAGCAGTTCTTC; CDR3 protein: CASSIGLAGGSSSYNEQFF
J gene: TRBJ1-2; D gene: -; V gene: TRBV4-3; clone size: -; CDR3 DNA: TGCGCCAGCAGCTGGGACTTCAACTATGGCTACACCTTC; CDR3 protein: CASSWDFNYGYTF
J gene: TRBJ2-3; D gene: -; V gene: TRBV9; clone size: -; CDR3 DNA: TGTGCCAGCAGCGTTAGCGGTCTCACAGATACGCAGTATTTT; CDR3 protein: CASSVSGLTDTQYF
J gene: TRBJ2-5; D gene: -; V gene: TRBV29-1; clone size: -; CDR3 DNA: TGCAGCGTTGAAGCAAAGCCCCAAGAGACCCAGTACTTC; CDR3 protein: CSVEAKPQETQYF
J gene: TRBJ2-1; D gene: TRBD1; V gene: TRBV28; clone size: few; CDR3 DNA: TGTGCCAGCACAAATCGGGGACAGAATTCACTCCGGTTCTTC; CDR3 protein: CASTNRGQNSLRFF